What follows are 5 T cell receptor beta chains derived from one specimen sequenced in a study of identical twins. TCRdb reprocessed the 5' RACE reads via MiXCR and lists one record per CDR3 protein. The table includes 350,000 to 450,000 distinct CDR3 sequences, less than 20% detected once. The sample taken for sequencing was naive T cells sorted from blood. These receptor sequences come from a middle-aged man in good health.

This sequence joins TRBV5-5 and TRBJ2-3; D is uncertain. Looked up from germline, CDR1 is SGHKS and CDR2 is YYEKEE (reference sequence). V was trimmed by 1 base and J by 0 bases, leaving 6 bases between them. This CDR3 contains 14 residues. CDR3 in DNA: TGTGCCAGCAGCTTGTACGGAAGCACAGATACGCAGTATTTT. This encodes CASSLYGSTDTQYF.

The chain couples TRBV11-2 to TRBJ2-7; no firm D call. Trimming took off 1 base at V and 6 bases at J, with 10 bases between the two ends. CDR1 is SGHAT and CDR2 is FQNNGV in the germline V gene. The length of the CDR3 is 13 residues. The CDR3 DNA reads TGTGCCAGCAGCTTAGGGCGGATGTCCGAGCAGTACTTC. Amino acid sequence: CASSLGRMSEQYF.

This clonotype appeared once. This chain uses TRBV7-3 with TRBJ2-2, with TRBD2 as a possible D gene (6 bases). The CDR3 extends over 19 amino acids. In germline, CDR1 is SGHTA, CDR2 FQGTGA. Trimming cost V 2 bases and J 0 bases, with 19 bases left between them. CDR3 in amino acids: CASSLPAGGSGTNTGELFF. CDR3 sequence (DNA): TGTGCCAGCAGCTTACCCGCGGGCGGTAGCGGTACGAACACCGGGGAGCTGTTTTTT.

This clonotype was detected a few times. The chain uses TRBV5-1 and TRBJ1-6; 7 bases line up with TRBD1. V lost 3 bases and J lost 10; bases outside the gene matches: 10. Germline V lookup: CDR1 SGHRS, CDR2 YFSETQ. CDR3 length: 15 residues. CDR3 nucleotide sequence: TGCGCCAGCAGCTCCCAGGGGGGAATCTACTCACCCCTCCACTTT. It translates to CASSSQGGIYSPLHF.

The V and J genes are TRBV12-3 or TRBV12-4 and TRBJ2-2; 10 nucleotides line up with TRBD1. V gave up 4 bases and J gave up 5 bases; unmatched junction bases: 13. The CDR3 totals 18 residues. The CDR3 bases are TGTGCCAGCAGTTACCGGGACAGGGGCGTGAGAGGGACCGGGGAGCTGTTTTTT. Amino acids: CASSYRDRGVRGTGELFF.